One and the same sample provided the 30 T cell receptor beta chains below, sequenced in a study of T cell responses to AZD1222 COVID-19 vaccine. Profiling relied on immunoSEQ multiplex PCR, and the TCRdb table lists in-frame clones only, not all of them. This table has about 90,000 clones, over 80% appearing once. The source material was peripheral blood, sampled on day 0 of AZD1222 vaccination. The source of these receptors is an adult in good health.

CDR3 DNA sequence: TGCGCCAGCAGCAGTACAGGGACCTCTGGAAACACCATATATTTT. It yields the protein CASSSTGTSGNTIYF. The genes are TRBV5-1 and TRBJ1-3, with D possibly being TRBD1 (6 bases). Trimming cost V 4 bases and J 0 bases, with 11 bases left between them. Per the germline V gene, CDR1 is SGHRS and CDR2 is YFSETQ. The CDR3 has 15 amino acids.

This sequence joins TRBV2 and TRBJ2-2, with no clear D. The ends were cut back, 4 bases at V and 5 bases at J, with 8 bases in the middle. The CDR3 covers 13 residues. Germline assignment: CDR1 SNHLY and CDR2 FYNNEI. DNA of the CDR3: TGTGCCAGCAGTGTAACTCCGACCGGGGAGCTGTTTTTT. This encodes CASSVTPTGELFF.

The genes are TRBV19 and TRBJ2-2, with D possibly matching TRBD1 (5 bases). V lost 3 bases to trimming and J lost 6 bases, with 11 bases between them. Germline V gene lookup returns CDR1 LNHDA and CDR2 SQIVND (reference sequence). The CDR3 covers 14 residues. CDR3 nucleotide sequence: TGTGCCAGTAGTATGGCACAGGTAGCCGGGGAGCTGTTTTTT. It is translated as CASSMAQVAGELFF.

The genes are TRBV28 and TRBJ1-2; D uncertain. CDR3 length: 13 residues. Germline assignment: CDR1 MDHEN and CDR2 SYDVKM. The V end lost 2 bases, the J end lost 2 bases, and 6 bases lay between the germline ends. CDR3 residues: CASSLDGNYGYTF. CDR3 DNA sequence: TGTGCCAGCAGTTTAGACGGAAACTATGGCTACACCTTC.

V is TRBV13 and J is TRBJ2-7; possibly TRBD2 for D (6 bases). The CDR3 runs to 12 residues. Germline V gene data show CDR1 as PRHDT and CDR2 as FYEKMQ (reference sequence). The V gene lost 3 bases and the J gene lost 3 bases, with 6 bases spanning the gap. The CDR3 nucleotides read TGTGCCAGCAGCTTTAGCGGCTACGAGCAGTACTTC. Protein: CASSFSGYEQYF.

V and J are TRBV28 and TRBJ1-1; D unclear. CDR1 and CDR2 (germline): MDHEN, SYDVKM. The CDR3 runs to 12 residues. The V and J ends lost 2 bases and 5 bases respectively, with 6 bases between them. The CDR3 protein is CASSLVGTEAFF. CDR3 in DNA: TGTGCCAGCAGTTTAGTGGGGACTGAAGCTTTCTTT.

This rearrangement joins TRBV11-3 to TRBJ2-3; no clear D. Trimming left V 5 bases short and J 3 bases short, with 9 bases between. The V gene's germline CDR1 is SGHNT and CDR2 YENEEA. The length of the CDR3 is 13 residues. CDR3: CASSIMGTDTQYF. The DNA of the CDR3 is TGTGCCAGCAGCATCATGGGTACAGATACGCAGTATTTT.

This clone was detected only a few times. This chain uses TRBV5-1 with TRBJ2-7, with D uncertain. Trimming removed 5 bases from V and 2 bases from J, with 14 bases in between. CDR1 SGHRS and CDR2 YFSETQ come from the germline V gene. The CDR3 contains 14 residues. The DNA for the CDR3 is TGCGCCAGCAGTCAAGACACCATGACCTACGAGCAGTACTTC. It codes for CASSQDTMTYEQYF.

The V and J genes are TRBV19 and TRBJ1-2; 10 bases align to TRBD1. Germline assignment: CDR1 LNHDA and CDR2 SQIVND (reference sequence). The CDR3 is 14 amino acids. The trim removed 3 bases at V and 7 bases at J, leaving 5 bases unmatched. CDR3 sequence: CASSMGDRGVGYTF. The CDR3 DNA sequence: TGTGCCAGTAGTATGGGGGACAGGGGAGTTGGCTACACCTTC. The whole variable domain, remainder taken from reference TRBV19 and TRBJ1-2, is DGGITQSPKYLFRKEGQNVTLSCEQNLNHDAMYWYRQDPGQGLRLIYYSQIVNDFQKGDIAEGYSVSREKKESFPLTVTSAQKNPTAFYLCASSMGDRGVGYTFGSGTRLTVV.

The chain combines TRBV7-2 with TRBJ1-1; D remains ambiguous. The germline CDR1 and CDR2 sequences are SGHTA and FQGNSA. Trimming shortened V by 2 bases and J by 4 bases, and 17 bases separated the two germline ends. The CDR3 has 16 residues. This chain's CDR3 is CASSLSTAGWGTEAFF. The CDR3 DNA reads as TGTGCCAGCAGCTTATCAACAGCGGGCTGGGGCACTGAAGCTTTCTTT.

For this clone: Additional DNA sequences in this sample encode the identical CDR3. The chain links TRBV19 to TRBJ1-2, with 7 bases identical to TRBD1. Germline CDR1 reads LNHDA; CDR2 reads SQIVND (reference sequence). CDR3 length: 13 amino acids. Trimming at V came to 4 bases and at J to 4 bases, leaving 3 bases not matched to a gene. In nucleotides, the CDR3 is TGTGCCAGTAGTAAGGACAGGACCTATGGCTACACCTTC. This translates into CASSKDRTYGYTF.

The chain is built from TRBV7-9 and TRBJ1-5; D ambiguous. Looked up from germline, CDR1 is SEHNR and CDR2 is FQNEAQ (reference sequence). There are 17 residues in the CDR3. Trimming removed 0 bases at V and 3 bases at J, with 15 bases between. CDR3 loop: CASSLARIGQFNQPQHF. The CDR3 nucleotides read TGTGCCAGCAGCTTAGCCAGAATAGGTCAGTTCAATCAGCCCCAGCATTTT.

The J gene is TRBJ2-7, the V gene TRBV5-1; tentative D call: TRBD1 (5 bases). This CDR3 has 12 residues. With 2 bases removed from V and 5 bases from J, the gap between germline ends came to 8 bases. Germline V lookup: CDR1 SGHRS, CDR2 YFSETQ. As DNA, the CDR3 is TGCGCCAGCAGCTTTCAGGGCAACGAGCAGTACTTC. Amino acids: CASSFQGNEQYF. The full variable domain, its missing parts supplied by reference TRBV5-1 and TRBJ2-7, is KAGVTQTPRYLIKTRGQQVTLSCSPISGHRSVSWYQQTPGQGLQFLFEYFSETQRNKGNFPGRFSGRQFSNSRSEMNVSTLELGDSALYLCASSFQGNEQYFGPGTRLTVT.

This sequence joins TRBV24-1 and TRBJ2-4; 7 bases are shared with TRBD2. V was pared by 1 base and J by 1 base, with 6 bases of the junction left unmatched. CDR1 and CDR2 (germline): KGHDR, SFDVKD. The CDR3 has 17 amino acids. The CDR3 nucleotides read TGTGCCACCAGTGATTTCAGCGGGATTGCGGCCAAAAACATTCAGTACTTC. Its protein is CATSDFSGIAAKNIQYF.

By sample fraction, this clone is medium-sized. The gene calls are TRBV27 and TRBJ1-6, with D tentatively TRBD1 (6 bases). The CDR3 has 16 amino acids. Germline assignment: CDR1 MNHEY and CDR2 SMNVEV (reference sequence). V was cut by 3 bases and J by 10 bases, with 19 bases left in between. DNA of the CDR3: TGTGCCAGCAGTTTTTTCTTGGGGGGCTCCGTCTCACCCCTCCACTTT. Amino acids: CASSFFLGGSVSPLHF.

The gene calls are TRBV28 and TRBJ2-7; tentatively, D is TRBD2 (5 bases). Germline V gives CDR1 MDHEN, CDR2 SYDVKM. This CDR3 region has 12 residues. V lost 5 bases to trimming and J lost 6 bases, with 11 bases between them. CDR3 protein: CASSTTSFEQYF. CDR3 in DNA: TGTGCCAGCAGTACAACTAGTTTCGAGCAGTACTTC.

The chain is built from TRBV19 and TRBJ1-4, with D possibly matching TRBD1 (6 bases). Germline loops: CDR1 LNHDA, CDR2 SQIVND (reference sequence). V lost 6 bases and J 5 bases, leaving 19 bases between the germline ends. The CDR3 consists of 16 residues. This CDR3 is CASSRYNTGINEKLFF. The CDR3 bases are TGTGCCAGTAGCAGGTACAATACAGGGATAAATGAAAAACTGTTTTTT.

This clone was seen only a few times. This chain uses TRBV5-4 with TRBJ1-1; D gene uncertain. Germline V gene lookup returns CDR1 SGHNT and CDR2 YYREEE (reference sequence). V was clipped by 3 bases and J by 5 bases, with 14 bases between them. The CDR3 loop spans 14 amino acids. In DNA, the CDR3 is TGTGCCAGCAGCTCGCAGGAGGTGAGAACTGAAGCTTTCTTT. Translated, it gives CASSSQEVRTEAFF. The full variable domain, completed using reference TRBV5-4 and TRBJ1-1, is ETGVTQSPTHLIKTRGQQVTLRCSSQSGHNTVSWYQQALGQGPQFIFQYYREEENGRGNFPPRFSGLQFPNYSSELNVNALELDDSALYLCASSSQEVRTEAFFGQGTRLTVV.

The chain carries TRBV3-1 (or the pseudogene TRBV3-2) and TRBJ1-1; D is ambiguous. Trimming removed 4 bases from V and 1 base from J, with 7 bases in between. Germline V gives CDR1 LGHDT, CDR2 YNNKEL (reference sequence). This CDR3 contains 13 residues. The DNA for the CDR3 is TGTGCCAGCAGCCGAGGCGGGAACACTGAAGCTTTCTTT. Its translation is CASSRGGNTEAFF.

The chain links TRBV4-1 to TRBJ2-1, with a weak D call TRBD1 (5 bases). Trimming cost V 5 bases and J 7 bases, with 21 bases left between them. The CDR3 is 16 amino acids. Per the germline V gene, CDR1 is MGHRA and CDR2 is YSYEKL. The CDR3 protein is CASSGAGFLTKNEQFF. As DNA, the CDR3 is TGCGCCAGCAGCGGGGCAGGGTTTTTGACCAAGAATGAGCAGTTCTTC.

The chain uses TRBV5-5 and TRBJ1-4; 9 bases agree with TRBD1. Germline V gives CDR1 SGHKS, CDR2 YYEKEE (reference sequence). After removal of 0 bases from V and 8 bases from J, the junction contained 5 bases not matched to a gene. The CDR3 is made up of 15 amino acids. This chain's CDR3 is CASSLEGQGREKLFF. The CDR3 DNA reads TGTGCCAGCAGCTTGGAAGGACAGGGGAGAGAAAAACTGTTTTTT. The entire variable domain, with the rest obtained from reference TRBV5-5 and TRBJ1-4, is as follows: DAGVTQSPTHLIKTRGQQVTLRCSPISGHKSVSWYQQVLGQGPQFIFQYYEKEERGRGNFPDRFSARQFPNYSSELNVNALLLGDSALYLCASSLEGQGREKLFFGSGTQLSVL.

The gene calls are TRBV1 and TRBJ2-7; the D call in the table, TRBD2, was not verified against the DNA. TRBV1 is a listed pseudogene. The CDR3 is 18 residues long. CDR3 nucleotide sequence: TGCACCAGCAGCCAAGAGTTGGTAGCGGGAGGCTTAGGTAACGAGCAGTACTTC. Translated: CTSSQELVAGGLGNEQYF.

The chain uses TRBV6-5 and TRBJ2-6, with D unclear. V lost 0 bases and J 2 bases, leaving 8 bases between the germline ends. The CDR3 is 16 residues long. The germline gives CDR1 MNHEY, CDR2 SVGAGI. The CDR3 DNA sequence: TGTGCCAGCAGTTACTCGAATTGGGCTGGGGCCAACGTCCTGACTTTC. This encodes CASSYSNWAGANVLTF.

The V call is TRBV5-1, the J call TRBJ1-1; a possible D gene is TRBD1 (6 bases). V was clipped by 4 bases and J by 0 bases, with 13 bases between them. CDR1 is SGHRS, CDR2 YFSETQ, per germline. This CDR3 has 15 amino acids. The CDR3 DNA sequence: TGCGCCAGCAGCCGCGGACAGATTTTGAACACTGAAGCTTTCTTT. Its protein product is CASSRGQILNTEAFF.

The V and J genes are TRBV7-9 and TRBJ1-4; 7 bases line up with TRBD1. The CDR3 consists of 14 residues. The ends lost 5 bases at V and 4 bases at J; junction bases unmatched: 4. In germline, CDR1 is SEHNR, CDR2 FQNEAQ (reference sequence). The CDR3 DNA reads TGTGCCAGCAGCCTGACAGGGAATAATGAAAAACTGTTTTTT. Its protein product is CASSLTGNNEKLFF.

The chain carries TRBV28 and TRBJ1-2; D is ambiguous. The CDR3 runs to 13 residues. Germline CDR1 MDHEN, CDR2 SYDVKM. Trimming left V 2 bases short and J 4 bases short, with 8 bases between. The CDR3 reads CASSLQAPYGYTF. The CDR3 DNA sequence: TGTGCCAGCAGTTTACAGGCTCCCTATGGCTACACCTTC.

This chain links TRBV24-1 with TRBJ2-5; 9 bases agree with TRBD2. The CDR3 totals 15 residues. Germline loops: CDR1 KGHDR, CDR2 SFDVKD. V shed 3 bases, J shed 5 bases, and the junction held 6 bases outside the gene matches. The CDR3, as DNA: TGTGCCACCAGTGATGGGGCTAGCGGGACGGAGACCCAGTACTTC. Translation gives CATSDGASGTETQYF.

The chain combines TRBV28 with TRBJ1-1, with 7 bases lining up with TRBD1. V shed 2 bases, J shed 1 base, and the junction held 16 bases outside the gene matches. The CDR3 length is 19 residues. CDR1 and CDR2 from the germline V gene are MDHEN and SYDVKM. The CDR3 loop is CASSLPPGGRRKRNTEAFF. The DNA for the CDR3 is TGTGCCAGCAGTTTACCGCCAGGGGGTAGACGTAAACGGAACACTGAAGCTTTCTTT.

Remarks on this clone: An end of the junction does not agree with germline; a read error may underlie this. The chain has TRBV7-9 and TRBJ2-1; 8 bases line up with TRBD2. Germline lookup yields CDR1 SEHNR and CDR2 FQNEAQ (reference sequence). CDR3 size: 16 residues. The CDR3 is CASSFFGRASSNEQFF. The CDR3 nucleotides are TGTGCCAGCAGCTTTTTCGGGAGGGCCTCCTCCAATGAGCAGTTCTTC.

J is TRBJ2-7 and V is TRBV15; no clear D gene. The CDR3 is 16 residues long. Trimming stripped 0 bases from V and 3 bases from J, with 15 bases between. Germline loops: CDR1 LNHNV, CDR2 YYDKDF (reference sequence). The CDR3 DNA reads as TGTGCCACCAGCAGAGATCGAATGAACTCGGTCTACGAGCAGTACTTC. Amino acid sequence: CATSRDRMNSVYEQYF.